The 5 T cell receptor beta chains presented below share a single source sample, sequenced in a study of T cells after yellow fever vaccination. TCRdb recomputed calls from the 5' RACE reads with MiXCR, one row per CDR3 protein. The sample records hundreds of thousands of distinct CDR3 sequences, 10% to 15% being singletons. This specimen consisted of PBMCs, obtained on the day of the yellow fever booster vaccination. The receptors were gathered from a man aged 25 to 40 who received the YFV17D yellow fever vaccine.

This clonotype was detected only a few times. This chain joins TRBV3-1 and TRBJ2-5, with a tentative D call TRBD2 (5 bases). Trimming removed 6 bases at V and 5 bases at J, with 13 bases between. The length of the CDR3 is 13 residues. Germline CDR1 is LGHDT and CDR2 is YNNKEL (reference sequence). This CDR3 reads CASSRGRRETQYF. The CDR3 DNA reads TGTGCCAGCAGTCGAGGGCGGCGGGAGACCCAGTACTTC.

This clonotype was found a few times. V and J are TRBV4-3 and TRBJ1-5; D may be TRBD1 (5 bases). Germline CDR1 and CDR2: LGHNA and YSLEER. Trimming pared 0 bases from V and 3 bases from J, leaving 9 bases between. The CDR3 contains 15 residues. This CDR3 reads CASSQEDNYNQPQHF. The CDR3 DNA reads as TGCGCCAGCAGCCAAGAGGACAATTACAATCAGCCCCAGCATTTT.

This clonotype was observed many times. The chain joins TRBV7-2 to TRBJ2-3; TRBD2 matches at 7 bases. The V gene's germline CDR1 is SGHTA and CDR2 FQGNSA. This CDR3 spans 17 amino acids. The V gene end was trimmed by 0 bases and the J gene end by 1 base; junction bases not matched to a gene: 7. CDR3 residues: CASSLARIAGRTDTQYF. CDR3 DNA sequence: TGTGCCAGCAGCTTAGCCAGGATAGCGGGTCGCACAGATACGCAGTATTTT.

This chain links TRBV19 with TRBJ2-1; D is perhaps TRBD2 (5 bases). The V end was cut by 6 bases, the J end by 8 bases, with 14 bases between. The CDR3 covers 13 residues. Germline V gene sequence: CDR1 LNHDA, CDR2 SQIVND (reference sequence). The CDR3 loop is CASSRTRGDEQFF. CDR3 nucleotide sequence: TGTGCCAGTAGCCGAACTAGAGGCGATGAGCAGTTCTTC.

V is TRBV10-3 and J is TRBJ2-3; 11 bases line up with TRBD2. This CDR3 region has 15 residues. J gave up 2 bases and V 3 bases, and 1 base lay outside the gene matches. CDR1 ENHRY and CDR2 SYGVKD come from the germline V gene. The CDR3 nucleotides read TGTGCCATCAGTGAACTAGCGGGAGACACAGATACGCAGTATTTT. It codes for CAISELAGDTDTQYF.